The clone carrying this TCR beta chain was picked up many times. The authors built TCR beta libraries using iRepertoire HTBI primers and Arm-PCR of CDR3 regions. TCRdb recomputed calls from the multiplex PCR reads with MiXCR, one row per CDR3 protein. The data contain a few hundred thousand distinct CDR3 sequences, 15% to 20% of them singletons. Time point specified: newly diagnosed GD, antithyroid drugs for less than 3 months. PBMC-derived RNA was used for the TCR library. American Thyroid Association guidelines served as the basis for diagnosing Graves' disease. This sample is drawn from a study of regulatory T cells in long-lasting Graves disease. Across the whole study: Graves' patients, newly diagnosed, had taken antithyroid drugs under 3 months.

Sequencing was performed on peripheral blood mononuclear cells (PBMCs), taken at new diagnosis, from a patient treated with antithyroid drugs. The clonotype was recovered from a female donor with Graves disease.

CDR3 coding DNA: TGTGCCAGCAGCTTAAATATCAGGACTGATGAAAAACTGTTTTTT. Residues: CASSLNIRTDEKLFF. V usage is TRBV7-6 and J usage is TRBJ1-4, with D unresolved. Trimming took off 2 bases at V and 6 bases at J, with 13 bases between the two ends. The CDR3 extends over 15 amino acids. Germline values: CDR1 SGHVS, CDR2 FNYEAQ. Full variable domain (remainder filled in from reference TRBV7-6 and TRBJ1-4): GAGVSQSPRYKVTKRGQDVALRCDPISGHVSLYWYRQALGQGPEFLTYFNYEAQQDKSGLPNDRFSAERPEGSISTLTIQRTEQRDSAMYRCASSLNIRTDEKLFFGSGTQLSVL.